What follows are 24 T cell receptor beta chains derived from one specimen sequenced in a study of blood T cell repertoires in COVID-19. The repertoire was sequenced with immunoSEQ multiplex PCR; TCRdb's copy has only in-frame clones and lacks some. The repertoire holds 110,000 to 150,000 clones, with over 70% as singletons. The specimen was peripheral blood. The receptor source for this set is a woman between 45 and 60 years old with acute or convalescent COVID-19.

This clone was seen a few times. V usage is TRBV14 and J usage is TRBJ1-2; a weak D match, TRBD1 (5 bases). Germline V gene lookup returns CDR1 SGHDN and CDR2 FVKESK. This CDR3 has 13 amino acids. V lost 1 base, J lost 8 bases, and 11 bases lay in between. The CDR3, as DNA: TGTGCCAGCAGCCAAGCCAGGGTGGGCGGCTACACCTTC. Its translation: CASSQARVGGYTF.

The rearrangement joins TRBV27 to TRBJ1-1; 7 bases align to TRBD1. Per germline, CDR1 MNHEY and CDR2 SMNVEV (reference sequence). The CDR3 loop spans 14 amino acids. Trimming at V came to 8 bases and at J to 1 base, leaving 7 bases not matched to a gene. The CDR3 DNA follows: TGTGCCAGCGGGTGGACAGGCCGGAACACTGAAGCTTTCTTT. The encoded protein is CASGWTGRNTEAFF.

This chain uses TRBV5-1 with TRBJ2-1; D is perhaps TRBD1 (5 bases). Trimming pared 2 bases from V and 8 bases from J, leaving 11 bases between. The CDR3 consists of 13 residues. Germline assignment: CDR1 SGHRS and CDR2 YFSETQ. DNA for the CDR3: TGCGCCAGCAGCTTTAGCAGGGCCCATGAGCAGTTCTTC. Translation gives CASSFSRAHEQFF.

This sequence joins TRBV5-1 and TRBJ2-5, with TRBD1 as a possible D gene (6 bases). Trimming stripped 5 bases from V and 4 bases from J, with 18 bases between. Germline CDR1 is SGHRS and CDR2 is YFSETQ. The CDR3 runs 15 residues. The CDR3 loop reads CASRLFTGRGETQYF. In DNA form, the CDR3 reads TGCGCCAGCAGGCTTTTTACAGGGAGAGGAGAGACCCAGTACTTC.

The chain links TRBV7-9 to TRBJ2-1; 9 positions agree with TRBD2. Trimming at V came to 5 bases and at J to 5 bases, leaving 10 bases not matched to a gene. Looked up from germline, CDR1 is SEHNR and CDR2 is FQNEAQ (reference sequence). The CDR3 has 16 amino acids. CDR3 region: CASSPPGLARNNEQFF. In DNA form, the CDR3 reads TGTGCCAGCAGCCCGCCGGGACTAGCAAGAAACAATGAGCAGTTCTTC.

The chain is built from TRBV27 and TRBJ1-5, with 8 bases lining up with TRBD1. Germline loops: CDR1 MNHEY, CDR2 SMNVEV (reference sequence). Trimming cost V 6 bases and J 7 bases; bases outside gene matches: 11. CDR3 length equals 15 residues. The CDR3 spells CASRGLTGARQPQHF. The DNA for the CDR3 is TGTGCCAGCAGGGGCCTGACAGGGGCAAGGCAGCCCCAGCATTTT.

The chain employs TRBV6-1 and TRBJ2-7, with unresolved D. The V end lost 0 bases, the J end lost 0 bases, and 12 bases lay between the germline ends. Germline V gene lookup returns CDR1 MNHNS and CDR2 SASEGT. This CDR3 comprises 16 residues. CDR3 DNA: TGTGCCAGCAGTGAAGCGCACGGTATGAGCTCCTACGAGCAGTACTTC. It codes for CASSEAHGMSSYEQYF.

The V and J genes are TRBV4-1 and TRBJ1-5, with D unclear. Trimming took off 1 base at V and 8 bases at J, with 9 bases between the two ends. CDR3 length: 13 amino acids. The V gene's germline CDR1 is MGHRA and CDR2 YSYEKL. The CDR3 DNA is TGCGCCAGCAGCCAAGCGGAACTAAAGCCCCAGCATTTT. Its translation: CASSQAELKPQHF.

The CDR3 region is CASSLSGNYQPQHF. The CDR3 DNA follows: TGTGCCAGCAGTTTATCCGGGAATTATCAGCCCCAGCATTTT. The chain is built from TRBV27 and TRBJ1-5; D not resolved. This CDR3 region has 14 residues. Germline V gene data show CDR1 as MNHEY and CDR2 as SMNVEV (reference sequence). Trimming left V 0 bases short and J 5 bases short, with 8 bases between.

V and J are TRBV6-5 and TRBJ1-3; D unclear. Per the germline V gene, CDR1 is MNHEY and CDR2 is SVGAGI. Between the trimmed V and J ends, which lost 8 bases and 0 bases, there was a span of 14 bases. CDR3 length: 15 residues. The CDR3 DNA sequence: TGTGCCAGCCGCTCCTTGGGCAGCTCTGGAAACACCATATATTTT. Encoded protein: CASRSLGSSGNTIYF.

V and J are TRBV27 and TRBJ1-1; D might be TRBD1 (6 bases). Trimming stripped 7 bases from V and 5 bases from J, with 14 bases between. The CDR3 covers 13 residues. Germline-derived CDR1 and CDR2 are MNHEY and SMNVEV (reference sequence). As DNA, the CDR3 is TGTGCCAGCAATCGGGGGGCGGGGACTGAAGCTTTCTTT. Translated: CASNRGAGTEAFF.

The chain combines TRBV4-1 with TRBJ2-2; possible D gene TRBD1, 5 bases. The CDR3 is 16 residues long. The ends were cut back, 4 bases at V and 4 bases at J, with 16 bases in the middle. Germline V gives CDR1 MGHRA, CDR2 YSYEKL. DNA of the CDR3: TGCGCCAGCAGCCTCAGAAGGGGTGAGGCCACCGGGGAGCTGTTTTTT. This encodes CASSLRRGEATGELFF.

The chain uses TRBV18 and TRBJ2-1, with TRBD2 identical over 9 bases. V lost 3 bases and J lost 6; bases outside the gene matches: 6. The CDR3 has 15 amino acids. Germline loops: CDR1 KGHSH, CDR2 LQKENI. The CDR3 region has the DNA TGTGCCAGCTCACCGAGGGCGGGAGGGCCCAATGAGCAGTTCTTC. It is translated as CASSPRAGGPNEQFF.

This rearrangement joins TRBV6-5 to TRBJ1-6; a possible D gene is TRBD1 (5 bases). CDR1 is MNHEY, CDR2 SVGAGI, per germline. Trimming removed 7 bases from V and 7 bases from J, with 17 bases in between. The CDR3 runs to 15 residues. CDR3 residues: CASTRDVWGNSPLHF. For the CDR3, the DNA is TGTGCCAGCACTCGAGATGTCTGGGGCAATTCACCCCTCCACTTT.

This sequence joins TRBV5-1 and TRBJ1-3; TRBD1 agrees at 8 bases. Per the germline V gene, CDR1 is SGHRS and CDR2 is YFSETQ. This CDR3 is 14 amino acids long. V shed 7 bases, J shed 4 bases, and the junction held 7 bases outside the gene matches. DNA for the CDR3: TGCGCCAGCGGGCAGGGGGCGCCGGGAAACACCATATATTTT. It translates to CASGQGAPGNTIYF.

The chain joins TRBV3-1 (or the pseudogene TRBV3-2) to TRBJ1-5; D unclear. Germline V lookup: CDR1 LGHDT, CDR2 YNNKEL (reference sequence). The CDR3 totals 14 residues. With 1 base removed from V and 7 bases from J, the gap between germline ends came to 11 bases. CDR3: CASSQGNTGQPQHF. CDR3 DNA: TGTGCCAGCAGCCAAGGGAATACCGGGCAGCCCCAGCATTTT.

This rearrangement joins TRBV7-9 to TRBJ1-5; 7 bases map to TRBD1. The CDR3 sequence is 15 residues long. With V trimmed by 4 bases and J by 0 bases, 3 bases remained unmatched. CDR1 and CDR2 (germline): SEHNR, FQNEAQ (reference sequence). The CDR3 reads CASSWGTASNQPQHF. The CDR3 DNA follows: TGTGCCAGCAGCTGGGGGACAGCTAGCAATCAGCCCCAGCATTTT.

The chain joins TRBV18 to TRBJ1-4; TRBD1 matches 9 bases. The CDR3 is made up of 15 amino acids. V was pared by 5 bases and J by 8 bases, with 9 bases of the junction left unmatched. Germline V gives CDR1 KGHSH, CDR2 LQKENI. The CDR3 loop reads CASSRPGQGGEKLFF. In DNA, the CDR3 is TGTGCCAGCTCAAGGCCGGGACAGGGTGGCGAAAAACTGTTTTTT.

The chain combines TRBV7-3 with TRBJ2-2; perhaps TRBD2 as D (6 bases). V was clipped by 5 bases and J by 1 base, with 11 bases between them. CDR3 length equals 15 residues. From germline, CDR1 is SGHTA and CDR2 FQGTGA. The CDR3 region is CASSPGLLNTGELFF. CDR3 sequence (DNA): TGTGCCAGCAGCCCGGGACTCCTGAACACCGGGGAGCTGTTTTTT.

This CDR3 is CASGQGTEAFF. The CDR3 nucleotides read TGTGCCAGCGGACAGGGCACTGAAGCTTTCTTT. The rearrangement joins TRBV27 to TRBJ1-1; TRBD1 matches 8 bases. Germline loops: CDR1 MNHEY, CDR2 SMNVEV (reference sequence). With V trimmed by 8 bases and J by 4 bases, 0 bases remained unmatched. This CDR3 region has 11 residues.

The chain combines TRBV28 with TRBJ1-5, with 10 positions matching TRBD1. This CDR3 spans 17 amino acids. Germline CDR1 MDHEN, CDR2 SYDVKM. With 4 bases clipped from V and 4 bases from J, the junction kept 10 bases outside the gene matches. This CDR3 is CASSSSPGQGTNQPQHF. CDR3 sequence (DNA): TGTGCCAGCAGTTCCTCCCCGGGACAGGGGACTAATCAGCCCCAGCATTTT. Looking up the rest from reference TRBV28 and TRBJ1-5 gives the full variable domain: DVKVTQSSRYLVKRTGEKVFLECVQDMDHENMFWYRQDPGLGLRLIYFSYDVKMKEKGDIPEGYSVSREKKERFSLILESASTNQTSMYLCASSSSPGQGTNQPQHFGDGTRLSIL.

This chain joins TRBV7-9 and TRBJ1-3; perhaps TRBD1 as D (5 bases). The V gene's germline CDR1 is SEHNR and CDR2 FQNEAQ (reference sequence). V was trimmed by 2 bases and J by 4 bases, leaving 9 bases between them. This CDR3 has 14 residues. The CDR3 DNA reads as TGTGCCAGCAGCTTAAACCGGGGGGGAAACACCATATATTTT. Protein product: CASSLNRGGNTIYF.

CDR3 nucleotide sequence: TGTGCCAGCGGTAGCGGGGGGGCACCCTACGAGCAGTACTTC. Amino acids: CASGSGGAPYEQYF. V gene TRBV28 combines with J gene TRBJ2-7; 11 bases line up with TRBD2. Per the germline V gene, CDR1 is MDHEN and CDR2 is SYDVKM. Germline trimming cut 8 bases from V and 2 bases from J; bases unmatched to any gene: 5. The CDR3 runs to 14 residues.

CDR3 sequence reads: CASSHSGSSYEQYF. The CDR3 region has the DNA TGTGCCAGCAGCCATAGCGGGAGCTCCTACGAGCAGTACTTC. The V gene is TRBV13, the J gene TRBJ2-7, with 9 bases that match TRBD2. Germline V gene lookup returns CDR1 PRHDT and CDR2 FYEKMQ (reference sequence). The CDR3 extends over 14 amino acids. V lost 5 bases, J lost 0 bases, and 2 bases stayed unmatched.